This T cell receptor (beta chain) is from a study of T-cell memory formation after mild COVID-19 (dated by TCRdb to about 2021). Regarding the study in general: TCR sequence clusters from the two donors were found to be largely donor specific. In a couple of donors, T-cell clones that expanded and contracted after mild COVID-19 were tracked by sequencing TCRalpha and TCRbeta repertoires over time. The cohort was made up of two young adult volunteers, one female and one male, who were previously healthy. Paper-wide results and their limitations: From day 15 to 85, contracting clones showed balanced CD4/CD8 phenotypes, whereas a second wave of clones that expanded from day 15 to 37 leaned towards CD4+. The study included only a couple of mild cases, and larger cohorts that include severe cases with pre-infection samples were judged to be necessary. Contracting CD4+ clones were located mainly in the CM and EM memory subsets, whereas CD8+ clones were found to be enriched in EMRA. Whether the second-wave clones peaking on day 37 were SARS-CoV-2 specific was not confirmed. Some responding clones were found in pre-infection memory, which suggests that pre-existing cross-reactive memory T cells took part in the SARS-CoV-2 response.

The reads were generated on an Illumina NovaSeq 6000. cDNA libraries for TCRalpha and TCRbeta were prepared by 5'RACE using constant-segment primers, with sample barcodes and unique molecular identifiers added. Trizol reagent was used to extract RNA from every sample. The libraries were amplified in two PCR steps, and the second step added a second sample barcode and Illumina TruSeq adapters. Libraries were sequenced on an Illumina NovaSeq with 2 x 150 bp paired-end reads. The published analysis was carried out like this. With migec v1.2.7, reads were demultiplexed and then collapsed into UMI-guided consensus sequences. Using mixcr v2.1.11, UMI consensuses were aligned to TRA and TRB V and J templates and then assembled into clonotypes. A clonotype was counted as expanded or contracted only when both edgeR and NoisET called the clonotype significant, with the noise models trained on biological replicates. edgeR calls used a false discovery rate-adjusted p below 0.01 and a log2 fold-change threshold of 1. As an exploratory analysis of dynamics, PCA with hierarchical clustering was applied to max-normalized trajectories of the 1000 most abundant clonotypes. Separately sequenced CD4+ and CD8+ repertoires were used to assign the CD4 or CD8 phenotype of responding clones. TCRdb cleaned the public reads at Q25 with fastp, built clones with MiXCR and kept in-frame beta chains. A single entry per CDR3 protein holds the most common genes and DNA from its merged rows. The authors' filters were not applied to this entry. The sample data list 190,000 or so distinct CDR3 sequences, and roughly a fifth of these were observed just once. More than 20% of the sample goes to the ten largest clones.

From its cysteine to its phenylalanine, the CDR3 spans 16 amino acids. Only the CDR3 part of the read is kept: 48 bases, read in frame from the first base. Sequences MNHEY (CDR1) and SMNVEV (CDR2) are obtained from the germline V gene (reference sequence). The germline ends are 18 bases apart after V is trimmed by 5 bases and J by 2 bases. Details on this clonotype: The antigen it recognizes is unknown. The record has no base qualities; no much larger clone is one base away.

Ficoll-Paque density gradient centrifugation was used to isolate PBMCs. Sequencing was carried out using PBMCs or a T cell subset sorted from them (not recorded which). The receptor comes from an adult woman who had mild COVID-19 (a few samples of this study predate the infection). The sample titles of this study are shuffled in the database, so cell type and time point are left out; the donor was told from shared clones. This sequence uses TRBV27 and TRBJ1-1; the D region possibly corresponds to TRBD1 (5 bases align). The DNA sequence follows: TGTGCCAGCAGTCCGCTCGGGGGTTACGGAAACACTGAAGCTTTCTTT. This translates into CASSPLGGYGNTEAFF.